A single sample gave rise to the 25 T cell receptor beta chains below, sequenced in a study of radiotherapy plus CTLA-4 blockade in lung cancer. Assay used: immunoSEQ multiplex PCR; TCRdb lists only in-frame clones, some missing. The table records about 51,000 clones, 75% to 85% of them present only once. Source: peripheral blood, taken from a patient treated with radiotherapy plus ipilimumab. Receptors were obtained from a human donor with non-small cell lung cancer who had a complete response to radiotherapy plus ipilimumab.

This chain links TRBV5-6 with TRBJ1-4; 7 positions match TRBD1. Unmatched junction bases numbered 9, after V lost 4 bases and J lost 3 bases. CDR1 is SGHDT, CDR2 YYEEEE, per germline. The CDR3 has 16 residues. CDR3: CASSGTYRGSNEKLFF. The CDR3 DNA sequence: TGTGCCAGCAGCGGAACCTACAGGGGATCTAATGAAAAACTGTTTTTT.

The chain's CDR3 is CASSLRLAGRTTQYF. The CDR3 nucleotides are TGTGCCAGCAGCTTGAGGCTAGCGGGGCGCACTACGCAGTATTTT. V gene TRBV7-9 combines with J gene TRBJ2-3, with TRBD2 matching over 9 bases. The germline V gene encodes CDR1 SEHNR and CDR2 FQNEAQ (reference sequence). The CDR3 spans 15 residues. Trimming cost V 3 bases and J 8 bases; bases outside gene matches: 9.

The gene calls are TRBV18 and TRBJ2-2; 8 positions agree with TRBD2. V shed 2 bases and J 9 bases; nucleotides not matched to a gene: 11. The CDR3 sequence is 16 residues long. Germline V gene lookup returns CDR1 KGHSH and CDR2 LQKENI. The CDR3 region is CASSPLGLVVPRELFF. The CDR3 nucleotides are TGTGCCAGCTCACCATTGGGACTAGTGGTTCCCAGGGAGCTGTTTTTT.

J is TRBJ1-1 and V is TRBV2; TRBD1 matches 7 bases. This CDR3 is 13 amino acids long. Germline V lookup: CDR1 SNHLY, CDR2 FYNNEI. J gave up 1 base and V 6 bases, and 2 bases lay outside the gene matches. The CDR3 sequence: CASRRQGNTEAFF. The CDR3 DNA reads TGTGCCAGCAGAAGACAGGGGAACACTGAAGCTTTCTTT.

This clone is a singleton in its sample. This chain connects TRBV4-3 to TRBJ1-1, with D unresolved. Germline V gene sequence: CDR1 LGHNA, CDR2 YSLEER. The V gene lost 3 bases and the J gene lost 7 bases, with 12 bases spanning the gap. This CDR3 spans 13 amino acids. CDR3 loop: CASSQMETLEAFF. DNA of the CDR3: TGCGCCAGCAGCCAGATGGAGACTCTTGAAGCTTTCTTT.

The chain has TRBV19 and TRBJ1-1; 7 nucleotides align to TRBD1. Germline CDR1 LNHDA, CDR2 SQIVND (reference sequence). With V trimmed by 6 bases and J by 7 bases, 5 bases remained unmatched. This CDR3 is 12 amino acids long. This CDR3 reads CASRGTADEAFF. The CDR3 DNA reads TGTGCCAGTAGAGGGACAGCTGATGAAGCTTTCTTT.

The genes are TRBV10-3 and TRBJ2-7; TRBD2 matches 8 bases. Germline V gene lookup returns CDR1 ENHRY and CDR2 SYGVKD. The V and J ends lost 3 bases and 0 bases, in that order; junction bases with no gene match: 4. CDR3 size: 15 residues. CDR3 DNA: TGTGCCATCAGTGAAGGGACTAGGAGCTCCTACGAGCAGTACTTC. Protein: CAISEGTRSSYEQYF.

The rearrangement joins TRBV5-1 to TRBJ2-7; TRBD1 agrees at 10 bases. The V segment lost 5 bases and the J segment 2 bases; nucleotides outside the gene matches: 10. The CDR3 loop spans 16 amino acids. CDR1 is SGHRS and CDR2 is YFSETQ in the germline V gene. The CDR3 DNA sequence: TGCGCCAGCAGAATTGGGACAGGGGAATGGCCCTACGAGCAGTACTTC. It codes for CASRIGTGEWPYEQYF.

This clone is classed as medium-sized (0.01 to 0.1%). As DNA, the CDR3 is TGCGCCACAAGTCCCGGGACAGGGATCTCTGGAAACACCATATATTTT. Protein product: CATSPGTGISGNTIYF. The V call is TRBV5-1, the J call TRBJ1-3, with TRBD1 matching 9 bases. The CDR3 extends over 16 amino acids. CDR1 and CDR2 from the germline V gene are SGHRS and YFSETQ. V lost 9 bases, J lost 0 bases, and 10 bases stayed unmatched.

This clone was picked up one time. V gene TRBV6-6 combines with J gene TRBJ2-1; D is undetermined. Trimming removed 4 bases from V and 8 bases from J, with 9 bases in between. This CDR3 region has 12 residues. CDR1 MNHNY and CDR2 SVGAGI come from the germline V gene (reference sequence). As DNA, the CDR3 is TGTGCCAGCAGTTCGCAGCAGGATGAGCAGTTCTTC. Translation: CASSSQQDEQFF.

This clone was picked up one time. This CDR3 is CASSLSSLGGAPEQYF. For the CDR3, the DNA is TGTGCCAGCAGCTTATCGAGTTTAGGAGGGGCGCCCGAGCAGTACTTC. The rearrangement uses TRBV7-9 and TRBJ2-7; weak D call: TRBD2 (6 bases). The CDR3 extends over 16 amino acids. CDR1 is SEHNR, CDR2 FQNEAQ, per germline (reference sequence). The ends were cut back, 2 bases at V and 6 bases at J, with 20 bases in the middle.

CDR3: CASSPRGGRPSEQFF. The CDR3 nucleotides are TGTGCCAGCAGCCCTCGAGGCGGGAGGCCAAGTGAGCAGTTCTTC. V usage is TRBV9 and J usage is TRBJ2-1; 8 positions agree with TRBD2. With V trimmed by 4 bases and J by 9 bases, 12 bases remained unmatched. CDR3 length equals 15 residues. CDR1 is SGDLS and CDR2 is YYNGEE in the germline V gene.

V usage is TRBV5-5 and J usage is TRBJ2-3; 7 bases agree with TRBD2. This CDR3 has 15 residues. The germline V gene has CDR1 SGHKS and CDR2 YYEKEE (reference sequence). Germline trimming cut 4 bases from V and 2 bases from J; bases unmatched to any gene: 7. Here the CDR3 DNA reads TGTGCCAGCAGCGAAGGACTAGTCCACACAGATACGCAGTATTTT. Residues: CASSEGLVHTDTQYF. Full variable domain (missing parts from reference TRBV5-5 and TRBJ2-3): DAGVTQSPTHLIKTRGQQVTLRCSPISGHKSVSWYQQVLGQGPQFIFQYYEKEERGRGNFPDRFSARQFPNYSSELNVNALLLGDSALYLCASSEGLVHTDTQYFGPGTRLTVL.

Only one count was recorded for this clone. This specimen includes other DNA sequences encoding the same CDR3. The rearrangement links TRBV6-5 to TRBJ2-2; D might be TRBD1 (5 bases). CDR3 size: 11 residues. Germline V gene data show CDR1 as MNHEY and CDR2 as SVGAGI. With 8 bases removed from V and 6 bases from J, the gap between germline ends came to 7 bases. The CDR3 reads CASSRAGELFF. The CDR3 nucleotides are TGTGCCAGCTCCAGGGCCGGGGAGCTGTTTTTT.

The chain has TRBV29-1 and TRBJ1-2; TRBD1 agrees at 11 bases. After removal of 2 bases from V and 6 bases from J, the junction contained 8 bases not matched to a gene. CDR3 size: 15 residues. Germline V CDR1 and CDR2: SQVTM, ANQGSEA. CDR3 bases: TGCAGCGTTGAATCTTGGGACAGGGGGATCGATGGCTACACCTTC. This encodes CSVESWDRGIDGYTF.

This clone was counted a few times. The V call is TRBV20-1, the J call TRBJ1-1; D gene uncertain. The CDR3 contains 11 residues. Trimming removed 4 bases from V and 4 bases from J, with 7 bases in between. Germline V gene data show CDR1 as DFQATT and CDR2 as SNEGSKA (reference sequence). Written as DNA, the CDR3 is TGCAGTGCTACGGGAGGCACTGAAGCTTTCTTT. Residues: CSATGGTEAFF.

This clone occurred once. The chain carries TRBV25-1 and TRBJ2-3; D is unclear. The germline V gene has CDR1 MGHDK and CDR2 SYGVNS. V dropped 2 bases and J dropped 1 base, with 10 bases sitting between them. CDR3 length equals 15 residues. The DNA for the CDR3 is TGTGCCAGCAGTGAACCTCCCCCCGGCACAGATACGCAGTATTTT. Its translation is CASSEPPPGTDTQYF.

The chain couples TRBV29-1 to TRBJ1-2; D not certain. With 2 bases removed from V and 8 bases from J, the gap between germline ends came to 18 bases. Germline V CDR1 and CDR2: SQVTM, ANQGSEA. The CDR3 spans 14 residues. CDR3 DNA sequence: TGCAGCGTTGAACCCCGTGCGGGTGGGGAGGGCTACACCTTC. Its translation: CSVEPRAGGEGYTF.

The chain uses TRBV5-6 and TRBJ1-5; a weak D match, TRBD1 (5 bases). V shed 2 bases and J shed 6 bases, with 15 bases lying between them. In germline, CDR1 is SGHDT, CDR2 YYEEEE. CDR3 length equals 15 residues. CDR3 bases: TGTGCCAGCAGCTTCAGTAGCAGGGCTGGTCAGCCCCAGCATTTT. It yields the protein CASSFSSRAGQPQHF.

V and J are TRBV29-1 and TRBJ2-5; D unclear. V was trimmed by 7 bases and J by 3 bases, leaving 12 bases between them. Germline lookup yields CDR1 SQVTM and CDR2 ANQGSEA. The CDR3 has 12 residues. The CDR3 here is CSAIPQEETQYF. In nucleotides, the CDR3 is TGCAGCGCTATCCCGCAAGAAGAGACCCAGTACTTC.

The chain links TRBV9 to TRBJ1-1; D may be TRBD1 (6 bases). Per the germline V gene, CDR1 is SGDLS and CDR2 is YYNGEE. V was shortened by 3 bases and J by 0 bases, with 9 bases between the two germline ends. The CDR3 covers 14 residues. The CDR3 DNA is TGTGCCAGCAGCGAGGGGGTAGTGAACACTGAAGCTTTCTTT. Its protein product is CASSEGVVNTEAFF.

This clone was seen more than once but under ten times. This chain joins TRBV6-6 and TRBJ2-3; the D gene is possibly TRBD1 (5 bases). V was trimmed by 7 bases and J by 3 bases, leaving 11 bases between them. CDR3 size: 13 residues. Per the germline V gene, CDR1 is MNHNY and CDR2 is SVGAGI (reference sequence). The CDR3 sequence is CASKAGPTDTQYF. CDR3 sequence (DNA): TGTGCCAGCAAGGCAGGGCCGACAGATACGCAGTATTTT.

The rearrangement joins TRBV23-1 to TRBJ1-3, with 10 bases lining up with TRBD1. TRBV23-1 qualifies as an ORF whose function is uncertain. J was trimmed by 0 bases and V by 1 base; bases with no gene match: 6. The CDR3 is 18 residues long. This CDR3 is CASSQYGTGVSSGNTIYF. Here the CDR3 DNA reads TGCGCCAGCAGTCAATATGGGACAGGGGTCTCCTCTGGAAACACCATATATTTT.

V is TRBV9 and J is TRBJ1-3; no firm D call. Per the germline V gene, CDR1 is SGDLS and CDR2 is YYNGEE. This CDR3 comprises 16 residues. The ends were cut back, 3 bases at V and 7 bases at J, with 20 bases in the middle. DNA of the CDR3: TGTGCCAGCAGCGGAGGATATCCCACTCTGGAGAACACCATATATTTT. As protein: CASSGGYPTLENTIYF.

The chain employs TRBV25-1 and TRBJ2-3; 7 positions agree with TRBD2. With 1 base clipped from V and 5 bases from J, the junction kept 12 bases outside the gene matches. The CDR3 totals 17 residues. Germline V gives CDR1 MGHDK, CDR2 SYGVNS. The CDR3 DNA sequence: TGTGCCAGCAGTGAATCGGGAGGCTGGCAACACGGAGATACGCAGTATTTT. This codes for CASSESGGWQHGDTQYF.